A single sample is the source of the 12 T cell receptor beta chains below, sequenced in a study of control samples from healthy donors and cancer patients. TCRdb keeps only in-frame clones here, not all; method: immunoSEQ multiplex PCR. The data show about 110,000 clones, with just over 90% seen just once and around 7.6% held by the top ten. The sequenced sample was blood. These TCRs come from a woman in her late teens or twenties in good health.

V gene TRBV5-1 combines with J gene TRBJ2-7; 8 nucleotides match TRBD1. Per germline, CDR1 SGHRS and CDR2 YFSETQ. The CDR3 extends over 16 amino acids. V lost 2 bases, J lost 2 bases, and 9 bases stayed unmatched. CDR3 sequence: CASSFGTGGVAYEQYF. The CDR3 nucleotides are TGCGCCAGCAGCTTCGGTACAGGGGGTGTTGCCTACGAGCAGTACTTC.

The chain links TRBV6-2 or TRBV6-3 to TRBJ2-3; D not certain. The CDR3 totals 13 residues. CDR1 and CDR2 (germline): MNHEY, SVGEGT. Trimming removed 2 bases at V and 8 bases at J, with 11 bases between. The CDR3 is CASSYGASGTQYF. The DNA for the CDR3 is TGTGCCAGCAGTTACGGCGCCTCGGGTACGCAGTATTTT.

V and J are TRBV7-2 and TRBJ1-6; tentative D call: TRBD1 (6 bases). Germline V gene data show CDR1 as SGHTA and CDR2 as FQGNSA. The CDR3 is made up of 17 amino acids. V dropped 5 bases and J dropped 7 bases, with 21 bases sitting between them. CDR3 loop: CASSPSIVAGANSPLHF. The DNA of the CDR3 is TGTGCCAGCAGCCCCAGTATCGTGGCAGGGGCGAATTCACCCCTCCACTTT.

The chain carries TRBV6-5 and TRBJ2-3, with 8 bases that match TRBD1. The germline gives CDR1 MNHEY, CDR2 SVGAGI. The CDR3 is 14 residues long. Trimming removed 5 bases from V and 1 base from J; junction bases left unmatched: 2. CDR3 DNA: TGTGCCAGCAGTCTGACAGGGGGCACAGATACGCAGTATTTT. It specifies CASSLTGGTDTQYF.

The CDR3 region has the DNA TGTGCCACCAGAAAGGTCGGGAGATTTAGCAATCAGCCCCAGCATTTT. This encodes CATRKVGRFSNQPQHF. The chain combines TRBV24-1 with TRBJ1-5, with D unresolved. The CDR3 length is 16 residues. Trimming removed 7 bases from V and 0 bases from J, with 15 bases in between. Germline CDR1 is KGHDR and CDR2 is SFDVKD.

The V and J genes are TRBV9 and TRBJ2-1; 7 bases line up with TRBD1. Per germline, CDR1 SGDLS and CDR2 YYNGEE. The CDR3 runs 12 residues. Germline trimming cut 3 bases from V and 6 bases from J; bases unmatched to any gene: 0. The CDR3 bases are TGTGCCAGCAGCGGACAGGGCAATGAGCAGTTCTTC. Protein sequence: CASSGQGNEQFF.

The chain couples TRBV29-1 to TRBJ2-7, with D hard to call. Trimming shortened V by 6 bases and J by 0 bases, and 9 bases separated the two germline ends. This CDR3 comprises 12 residues. Germline assignment: CDR1 SQVTM and CDR2 ANQGSEA. The CDR3 DNA reads as TGCAGCGTCCGCAGGTCCTCCTACGAGCAGTACTTC. Encoded protein: CSVRRSSYEQYF.

V and J are TRBV12-3 or TRBV12-4 and TRBJ1-2; tentative D call: TRBD1 (5 bases). Trimming pared 6 bases from V and 1 base from J, leaving 9 bases between. The length of the CDR3 is 13 residues. CDR3 bases: TGTGCCAGCAGCTCGACAGATAACTATGGCTACACCTTC. Translation gives CASSSTDNYGYTF.

The chain uses TRBV9 and TRBJ1-2; no clear D gene. This CDR3 is built from 14 residues. CDR1 and CDR2 from the germline V gene are SGDLS and YYNGEE. V was trimmed by 0 bases and J by 3 bases, leaving 9 bases between them. The CDR3: CASSVGSRDYGYTF. The CDR3 coding sequence is TGTGCCAGCAGCGTAGGCTCCAGAGACTATGGCTACACCTTC.

V usage is TRBV5-1 and J usage is TRBJ2-3; 13 nucleotides align to TRBD2. V lost 3 bases to trimming and J lost 2 bases; unmatched junction nucleotides: 6. The CDR3 is 17 residues long. The germline V gene encodes CDR1 SGHRS and CDR2 YFSETQ. The CDR3: CASSSMTSGRSTDTQYF. Here the CDR3 DNA reads TGCGCCAGCAGCTCCATGACTAGCGGGAGGTCCACAGATACGCAGTATTTT. The full variable domain, its missing parts supplied by reference TRBV5-1 and TRBJ2-3, is KAGVTQTPRYLIKTRGQQVTLSCSPISGHRSVSWYQQTPGQGLQFLFEYFSETQRNKGNFPGRFSGRQFSNSRSEMNVSTLELGDSALYLCASSSMTSGRSTDTQYFGPGTRLTVL.

The DNA for the CDR3 is TGTGCCAGCAGTTACGCGGGCGGCTACACCTTC. Protein sequence: CASSYAGGYTF. The chain recombines TRBV6-5 with TRBJ1-2; no definite D call. V lost 2 bases to trimming and J lost 8 bases, with 6 bases between them. CDR1 MNHEY and CDR2 SVGAGI come from the germline V gene. CDR3 length: 11 residues.

This sequence joins TRBV7-2 and TRBJ1-2, with D unclear. The CDR3 extends over 18 amino acids. Germline V gives CDR1 SGHTA, CDR2 FQGNSA. The V gene lost 2 bases and the J gene lost 6 bases, with 25 bases spanning the gap. This chain's CDR3 is CASSLRRNSMGLVNGYTF. In nucleotides, the CDR3 is TGTGCCAGCAGCTTACGCAGAAACTCTATGGGTTTGGTTAATGGCTACACCTTC.